The clone carrying this T cell receptor (beta chain) was seen many times. The CDR3 runs to 15 residues. Germline CDR1 reads MDHEN; CDR2 reads SYDVKM. The V gene end was trimmed by 5 bases and the J gene end by 7 bases; junction bases not matched to a gene: 10. Time point indicated: before trial treatment. Patients who could take part had advanced solid tumors with no tumor-infiltrating lymphocytes. This sample is drawn from a study of low-dose radiotherapy and immunotherapy resistance in tumors. On the study more broadly: Each fraction for Cohort 1 was 0.5 Gy, given every 2 weeks, and the total came to 6.5 Gy. The study gave patients oral aspirin 300 mg daily for four cycles from cycle 1 day 1. Every two weeks patients got nivolumab 240 mg flat dose, plus ipilimumab 1 mg/kg every six weeks, intravenously.

Alpha- and beta-chain coverage of first-strand cDNA came from TRAV- and TRBV-specific primers. Using a constant-region primer together with a V-primer adapter, TCRs were subjected to about 20 PCR cycles of amplification. In TCRdb, the reads were re-called with MiXCR into one record per CDR3 protein. Counted here are 64,000 or so distinct CDR3 sequences, around a third occurring once; the ten biggest clones make up around 10%. The chain couples TRBV28 to TRBJ1-2; 10 bases align to TRBD1. The sequence was collected from a female donor with ovarian cancer. The sample here was PBMCs, taken before treatment. Written as DNA, the CDR3 is TGTGCCAGCAGTCGGGGCGCGACAGGGGGCTCTGGCTACACCTTC. As protein: CASSRGATGGSGYTF.